The clone carrying this T cell receptor beta chain was seen repeatedly, ten times or more. This sample was included in a study of T cells in Graves' hyperthyroidism and ophthalmopathy. The source material, RNA transcripts, was used to amplify TCR beta CDR3 regions. A first-round RT-PCR of the TCR CDR3 used the HTBI primer set. TCRdb called the multiplex PCR reads again in MiXCR, with one record for every CDR3 protein. The repertoire consists of 540,000 or so distinct CDR3 sequences, with around 45% occurring once and the leading ten covering 19%. The CDR3 spans 15 residues. The V gene lost 0 bases and the J gene lost 0 bases, with 5 bases spanning the gap. CDR1 is LGHNA and CDR2 is YNFKEQ in the germline V gene.

The specimen sequenced was peripheral blood or thyroid tissue (not recorded which). This clonotype originated in an adult woman with Graves' disease, either hyperthyroidism or ophthalmopathy (not recorded which). V usage is TRBV4-2 and J usage is TRBJ1-4; D remains unclear. The CDR3 bases are TGTGCCAGCAGCCAAGAAACTGCAACTAATGAAAAACTGTTTTTT. Its translation: CASSQETATNEKLFF.